The present T cell receptor (beta chain) was sequenced within a study of blood T cell repertoires in COVID-19. As for the study in general: COVID-19 samples, acute and convalescent, were from the United States, Italy and Spain.

Residents of about two dozen US areas, aged about 18 to 95 years, made up the participants. Participant-reported clinical history was the basis for cohort assignment. Assay used: immunoSEQ multiplex PCR; TCRdb lists only in-frame clones, some missing. Of some 490,000 clones in the sample, roughly nine tenths were seen once. The junction had 9 bases not matched to a gene; V was cut back by 4 bases and J by 7 bases. Germline V CDR1 and CDR2: KGHDR, SFDVKD. The length of the CDR3 is 16 residues. The chain couples TRBV24-1 to TRBJ1-5; 10 bases align to TRBD1. Sequencing was done on a sample of PBMCs or T cells enriched from blood (not recorded which). The TCR was taken from a woman aged 55-75 years who had recovered from COVID-19. The CDR3 loop is CATSDAGTGVHQPQHF. CDR3 in DNA: TGTGCCACCAGTGACGCCGGGACAGGGGTCCACCAGCCCCAGCATTTT.